This passage covers 14 T cell receptor beta chains from one sample sequenced in a study of blood T cell repertoires in COVID-19. Clones were sequenced by immunoSEQ multiplex PCR, and TCRdb holds only the in-frame ones, with some missing. This table has under 150,000 clones, just under 85% appearing once. Specimen: PBMCs or T cells enriched from blood (not recorded which). Receptors originate from a woman aged 40 to 50 who had recovered from COVID-19.

V usage is TRBV5-1 and J usage is TRBJ1-1; tentatively, D is TRBD1 (6 bases). The CDR3 length is 13 residues. V shed 5 bases and J shed 1 base, with 9 bases lying between them. Germline lookup yields CDR1 SGHRS and CDR2 YFSETQ. Here the CDR3 DNA reads TGCGCCAGCAGGGGGGCGGGGAACACTGAAGCTTTCTTT. Translation: CASRGAGNTEAFF.

The chain is built from TRBV4-2 and TRBJ1-2; 9 bases are shared with TRBD1. Looked up from germline, CDR1 is LGHNA and CDR2 is YNFKEQ. CDR3 length: 17 amino acids. J lost 8 bases, V lost 0 bases, and 13 bases had no gene match. The CDR3 nucleotides read TGTGCCAGCAGCCAAGACCTAGGCATACAGGGGGCGAGGGGCTACACCTTC. Protein: CASSQDLGIQGARGYTF.

This clone appeared a few times. The rearrangement joins TRBV6-4 to TRBJ1-2; TRBD1 might be the D (5 bases). V was shortened by 3 bases and J by 4 bases, with 9 bases between the two germline ends. The germline V gene encodes CDR1 MRHNA and CDR2 SNTAGT. The CDR3 runs to 13 residues. The chain's CDR3 is CASSEDQGYGYTF. The CDR3 DNA reads TGTGCCAGCAGTGAGGATCAGGGCTATGGCTACACCTTC.

V usage is TRBV7-6 and J usage is TRBJ1-4, with 8 bases aligning to TRBD1. CDR3 length equals 15 residues. V shed 5 bases and J 8 bases; nucleotides not matched to a gene: 10. Germline CDR1 is SGHVS and CDR2 is FNYEAQ. DNA for the CDR3: TGTGCCAGCAGCCGCCAGGGGGCCTTTAGGGAAAAACTGTTTTTT. Translated, it gives CASSRQGAFREKLFF. The full variable domain, its missing parts supplied by reference TRBV7-6 and TRBJ1-4, is GAGVSQSPRYKVTKRGQDVALRCDPISGHVSLYWYRQALGQGPEFLTYFNYEAQQDKSGLPNDRFSAERPEGSISTLTIQRTEQRDSAMYRCASSRQGAFREKLFFGSGTQLSVL.

This clone was picked up a small number of times. This rearrangement joins TRBV5-1 to TRBJ1-3; TRBD1 might be the D (5 bases). The germline V gene has CDR1 SGHRS and CDR2 YFSETQ. This CDR3 region has 17 residues. V was trimmed by 3 bases and J by 4 bases, leaving 20 bases between them. The CDR3 region has the DNA TGCGCCAGCAGCTCCGGAGGGGCCGGCTCTTCAGGAAACACCATATATTTT. Protein product: CASSSGGAGSSGNTIYF.

The chain recombines TRBV7-9 with TRBJ1-1, with D possibly being TRBD1 (6 bases). Trimming shortened V by 5 bases and J by 4 bases, and 11 bases separated the two germline ends. The CDR3 contains 13 residues. The germline V gene has CDR1 SEHNR and CDR2 FQNEAQ (reference sequence). CDR3 loop: CASSRRGATEAFF. Here the CDR3 DNA reads TGTGCCAGCAGCCGTCGGGGGGCCACTGAAGCTTTCTTT.

This sequence joins TRBV6-5 and TRBJ2-7; the D gene is possibly TRBD1 (5 bases). CDR3 length equals 14 residues. V gave up 2 bases and J gave up 3 bases, with 11 bases separating them. Per the germline V gene, CDR1 is MNHEY and CDR2 is SVGAGI. The CDR3 reads CASSYARDFYEQYF. The CDR3 region has the DNA TGTGCCAGCAGTTACGCCAGGGATTTCTACGAGCAGTACTTC.

The rearrangement links TRBV2 to TRBJ1-1, with D possibly being TRBD1 (5 bases). The CDR3 sequence is 15 residues long. In germline, CDR1 is SNHLY, CDR2 FYNNEI. V lost 0 bases, J lost 0 bases, and 8 bases lay in between. The CDR3 DNA sequence: TGTGCCAGCAGTGAAGCGCGGGGGATGAACACTGAAGCTTTCTTT. This encodes CASSEARGMNTEAFF.

The chain has TRBV27 and TRBJ1-6; 8 bases are a match to TRBD1. The trim removed 8 bases at V and 0 bases at J, leaving 12 bases unmatched. Germline lookup yields CDR1 MNHEY and CDR2 SMNVEV (reference sequence). The CDR3 has 18 amino acids. The CDR3 spells CASLPWAGGSSYNSPLHF. CDR3 sequence (DNA): TGTGCCAGCCTCCCCTGGGCAGGGGGCAGCTCCTATAATTCACCCCTCCACTTT.

The chain has TRBV6-5 and TRBJ2-7; possibly TRBD1 for D (6 bases). The CDR3 contains 15 residues. The germline V gene encodes CDR1 MNHEY and CDR2 SVGAGI. The V and J ends lost 0 bases and 1 base respectively, with 10 bases between them. CDR3 sequence: CASSYSMRGSYEQYF. CDR3 nucleotides: TGTGCCAGCAGTTACTCGATGAGGGGGTCCTACGAGCAGTACTTC.

The DNA for the CDR3 is TGTGCCAGCAGCGGCCGGGACACCCCTAATTCACCCCTCCACTTT. This gives the protein CASSGRDTPNSPLHF. The chain is built from TRBV9 and TRBJ1-6; D possibly corresponds to TRBD1 (6 bases). This CDR3 has 15 residues. The germline gives CDR1 SGDLS, CDR2 YYNGEE. V was clipped by 3 bases and J by 6 bases, with 13 bases between them.

The chain recombines TRBV18 with TRBJ2-3, with 14 bases aligning to TRBD2. Germline CDR1 KGHSH, CDR2 LQKENI. V dropped 1 base and J dropped 2; count of bases not matched to a gene: 2. The CDR3 is 17 residues long. The CDR3 here is CASSPRTSGGPTDTQYF. The CDR3 DNA reads as TGTGCCAGCTCACCACGGACTAGCGGGGGGCCCACAGATACGCAGTATTTT.

The chain has TRBV19 and TRBJ2-1; TRBD2 agrees at 8 bases. Germline lookup yields CDR1 LNHDA and CDR2 SQIVND (reference sequence). The CDR3 spans 17 residues. The V gene end was trimmed by 0 bases and the J gene end by 6 bases; junction bases not matched to a gene: 10. The CDR3 coding sequence is TGTGCCAGTAGTATAGATTTCCTAGCGGGTATCCCCAATGAGCAGTTCTTC. The encoded protein is CASSIDFLAGIPNEQFF.

V and J are TRBV2 and TRBJ1-4; D might be TRBD1 (6 bases). Trimming shortened V by 5 bases and J by 5 bases, and 15 bases separated the two germline ends. The CDR3 consists of 15 residues. Germline loops: CDR1 SNHLY, CDR2 FYNNEI. CDR3: CASSPTGIGNEKLFF. The CDR3 bases are TGTGCCAGCAGTCCGACAGGTATCGGCAATGAAAAACTGTTTTTT.